The 2 T cell receptor beta chains reported below all come from one sample, sequenced in a study of blood T cell repertoires in COVID-19. The assay was immunoSEQ multiplex PCR, and TCRdb's table has in-frame clones only and misses some. The table includes around 88,000 clones, over 75% detected once. Sequenced: peripheral blood. The receptors derive from a man aged 55 to 69 with acute or convalescent COVID-19.

The rearrangement uses TRBV3-1 (or the pseudogene TRBV3-2) and TRBJ1-2; D is unclear. CDR3 size: 15 residues. CDR1 is LGHDT and CDR2 is YNNKEL in the germline V gene (reference sequence). Trimming left V 3 bases short and J 2 bases short, with 13 bases between. CDR3 nucleotides: TGTGCCAGCAGCCATCCCTACACGGGAAACTATGGCTACACCTTC. Its translation is CASSHPYTGNYGYTF.

The V gene is TRBV7-9, the J gene TRBJ1-4; D might be TRBD1 (6 bases). Looked up from germline, CDR1 is SEHNR and CDR2 is FQNEAQ (reference sequence). V lost 4 bases and J 0 bases, leaving 6 bases between the germline ends. There are 14 residues in the CDR3. CDR3 residues: CASSWTATNEKLFF. In nucleotides, the CDR3 is TGTGCCAGCAGCTGGACAGCAACTAATGAAAAACTGTTTTTT. Full variable domain (missing parts from reference TRBV7-9 and TRBJ1-4): DTGVSQNPRHKITKRGQNVTFRCDPISEHNRLYWYRQTLGQGPEFLTYFQNEAQLEKSRLLSDRFSAERPKGSFSTLEIQRTEQGDSAMYLCASSWTATNEKLFFGSGTQLSVL.